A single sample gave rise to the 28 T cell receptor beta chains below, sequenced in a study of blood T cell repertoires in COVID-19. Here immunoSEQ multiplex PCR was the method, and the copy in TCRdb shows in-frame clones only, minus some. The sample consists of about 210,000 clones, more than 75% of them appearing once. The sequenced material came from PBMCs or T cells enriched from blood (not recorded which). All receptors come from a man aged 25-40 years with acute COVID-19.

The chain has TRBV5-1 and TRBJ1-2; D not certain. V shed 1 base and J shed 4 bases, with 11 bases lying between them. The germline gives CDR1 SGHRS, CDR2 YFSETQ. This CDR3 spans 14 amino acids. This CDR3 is CASSLLESGYGYTF. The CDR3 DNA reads TGCGCCAGCAGCTTGTTGGAGAGCGGCTATGGCTACACCTTC. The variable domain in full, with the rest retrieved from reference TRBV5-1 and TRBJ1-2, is KAGVTQTPRYLIKTRGQQVTLSCSPISGHRSVSWYQQTPGQGLQFLFEYFSETQRNKGNFPGRFSGRQFSNSRSEMNVSTLELGDSALYLCASSLLESGYGYTFGSGTRLTVV.

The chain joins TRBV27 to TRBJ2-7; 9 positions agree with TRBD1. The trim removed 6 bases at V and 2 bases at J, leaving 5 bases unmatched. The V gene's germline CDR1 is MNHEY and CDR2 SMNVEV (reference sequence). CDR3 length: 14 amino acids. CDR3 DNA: TGTGCCAGCAGCTTTGGGACAGGGACCTACGAGCAGTACTTC. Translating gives CASSFGTGTYEQYF.

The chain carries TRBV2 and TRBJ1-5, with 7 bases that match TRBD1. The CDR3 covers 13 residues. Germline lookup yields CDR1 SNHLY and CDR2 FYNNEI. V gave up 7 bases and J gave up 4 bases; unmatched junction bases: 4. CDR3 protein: CASTRDRNQPQHF. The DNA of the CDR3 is TGTGCCAGCACCCGGGACAGAAATCAGCCCCAGCATTTT.

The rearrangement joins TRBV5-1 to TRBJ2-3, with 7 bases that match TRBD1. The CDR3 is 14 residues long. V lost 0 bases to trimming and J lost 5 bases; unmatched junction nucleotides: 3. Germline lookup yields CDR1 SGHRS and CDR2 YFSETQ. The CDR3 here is CASSLEQGKDTQYF. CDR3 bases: TGCGCCAGCAGCTTGGAACAGGGGAAAGATACGCAGTATTTT.

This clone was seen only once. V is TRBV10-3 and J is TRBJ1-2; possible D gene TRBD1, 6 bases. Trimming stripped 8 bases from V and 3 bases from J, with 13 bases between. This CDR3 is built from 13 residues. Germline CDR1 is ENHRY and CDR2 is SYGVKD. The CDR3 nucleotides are TGTGCCATCGGTAACAGGGCGGACTATGGCTACACCTTC. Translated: CAIGNRADYGYTF.

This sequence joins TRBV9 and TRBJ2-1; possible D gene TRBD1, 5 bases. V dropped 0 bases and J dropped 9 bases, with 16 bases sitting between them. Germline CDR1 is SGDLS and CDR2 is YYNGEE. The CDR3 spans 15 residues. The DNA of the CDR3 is TGTGCCAGCAGCGTAGGGACATCTTTATTCAGTGAGCAGTTCTTC. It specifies CASSVGTSLFSEQFF.

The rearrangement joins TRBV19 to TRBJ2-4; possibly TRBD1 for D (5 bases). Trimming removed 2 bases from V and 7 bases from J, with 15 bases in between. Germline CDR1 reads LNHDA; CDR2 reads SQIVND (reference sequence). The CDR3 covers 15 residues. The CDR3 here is CASSINQGLQNIQYF. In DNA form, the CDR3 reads TGTGCCAGTAGTATAAATCAGGGCCTCCAGAACATTCAGTACTTC.

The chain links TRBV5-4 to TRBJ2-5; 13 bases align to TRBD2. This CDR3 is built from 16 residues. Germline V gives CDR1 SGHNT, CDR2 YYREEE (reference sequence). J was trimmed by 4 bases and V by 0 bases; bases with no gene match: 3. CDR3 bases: TGTGCCAGCAGCTTGGGACTAGCGGGGGGCGGAGAGACCCAGTACTTC. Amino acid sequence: CASSLGLAGGGETQYF. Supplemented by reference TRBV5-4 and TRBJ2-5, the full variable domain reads ETGVTQSPTHLIKTRGQQVTLRCSSQSGHNTVSWYQQALGQGPQFIFQYYREEENGRGNFPPRFSGLQFPNYSSELNVNALELDDSALYLCASSLGLAGGGETQYFGPGTRLLVL.

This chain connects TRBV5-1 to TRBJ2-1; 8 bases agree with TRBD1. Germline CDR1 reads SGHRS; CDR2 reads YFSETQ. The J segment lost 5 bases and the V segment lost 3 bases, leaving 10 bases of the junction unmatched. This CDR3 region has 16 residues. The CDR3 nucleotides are TGCGCCAGCAGCTGGACCGGACAGGGTAGCCACAATGAGCAGTTCTTC. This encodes CASSWTGQGSHNEQFF.

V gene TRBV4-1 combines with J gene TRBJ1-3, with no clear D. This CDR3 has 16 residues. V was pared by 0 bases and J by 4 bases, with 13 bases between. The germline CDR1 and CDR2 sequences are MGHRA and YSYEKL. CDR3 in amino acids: CASSQDRLLLGNTIYF. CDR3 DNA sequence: TGCGCCAGCAGCCAAGATCGGCTACTACTAGGAAACACCATATATTTT.

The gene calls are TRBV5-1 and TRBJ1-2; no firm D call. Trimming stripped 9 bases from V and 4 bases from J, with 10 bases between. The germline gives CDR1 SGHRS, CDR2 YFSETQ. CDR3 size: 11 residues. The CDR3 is CAITTAYGYTF. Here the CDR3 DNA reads TGCGCCATTACGACTGCCTATGGCTACACCTTC.

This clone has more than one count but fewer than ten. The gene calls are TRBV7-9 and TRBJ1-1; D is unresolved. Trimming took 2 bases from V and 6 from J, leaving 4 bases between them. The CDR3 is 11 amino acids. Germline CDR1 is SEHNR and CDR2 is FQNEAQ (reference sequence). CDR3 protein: CASSLISEAFF. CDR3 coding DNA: TGTGCCAGCAGCTTAATCTCTGAAGCTTTCTTT.

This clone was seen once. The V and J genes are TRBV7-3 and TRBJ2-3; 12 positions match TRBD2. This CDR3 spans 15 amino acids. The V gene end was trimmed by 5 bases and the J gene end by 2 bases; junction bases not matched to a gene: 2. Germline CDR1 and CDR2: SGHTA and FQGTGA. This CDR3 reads CASSPSGGATDTQYF. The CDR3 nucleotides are TGTGCCAGCAGCCCTAGCGGGGGGGCCACAGATACGCAGTATTTT.

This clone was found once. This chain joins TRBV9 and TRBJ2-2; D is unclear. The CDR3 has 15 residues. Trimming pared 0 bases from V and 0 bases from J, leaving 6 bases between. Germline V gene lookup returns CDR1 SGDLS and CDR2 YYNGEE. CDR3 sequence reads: CASSVARANTGELFF. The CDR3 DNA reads TGTGCCAGCAGCGTAGCACGGGCGAACACCGGGGAGCTGTTTTTT.

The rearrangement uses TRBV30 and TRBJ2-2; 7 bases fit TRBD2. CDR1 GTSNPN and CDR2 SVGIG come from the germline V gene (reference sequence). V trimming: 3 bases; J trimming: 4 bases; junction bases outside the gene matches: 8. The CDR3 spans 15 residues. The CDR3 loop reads CAWRWGGKGTGELFF. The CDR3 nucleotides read TGTGCCTGGAGATGGGGGGGGAAAGGCACCGGGGAGCTGTTTTTT. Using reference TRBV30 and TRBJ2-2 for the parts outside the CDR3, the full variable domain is SQTIHQWPATLVQPVGSPLSLECTVEGTSNPNLYWYRQAAGRGLQLLFYSVGIGQISSEVPQNLSASRPQDRQFILSSKKLLLSDSGFYLCAWRWGGKGTGELFFGEGSRLTVL.

CDR3 bases: TGCGCCAGCAGCTTGGCATCCTACGAGCAGTACTTC. It encodes CASSLASYEQYF. V is TRBV5-1 and J is TRBJ2-7, with no clear D. The V end was cut by 0 bases, the J end by 1 base, with 2 bases between. CDR3 size: 12 residues. Germline values: CDR1 SGHRS, CDR2 YFSETQ. Looking up the rest from reference TRBV5-1 and TRBJ2-7 gives the full variable domain: KAGVTQTPRYLIKTRGQQVTLSCSPISGHRSVSWYQQTPGQGLQFLFEYFSETQRNKGNFPGRFSGRQFSNSRSEMNVSTLELGDSALYLCASSLASYEQYFGPGTRLTVT.

The CDR3 loop reads CASSVAGGDTEAFF. CDR3 bases: TGTGCCAGCAGCGTTGCGGGGGGGGACACTGAAGCTTTCTTT. This chain uses TRBV9 with TRBJ1-1; tentative D call: TRBD1 (5 bases). The CDR3 length is 14 residues. Germline CDR1 SGDLS, CDR2 YYNGEE. V shed 2 bases and J shed 3 bases, with 11 bases lying between them.

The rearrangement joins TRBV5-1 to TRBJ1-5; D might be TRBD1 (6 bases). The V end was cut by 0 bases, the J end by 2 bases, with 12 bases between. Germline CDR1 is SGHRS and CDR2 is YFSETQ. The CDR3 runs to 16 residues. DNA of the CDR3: TGCGCCAGCAGCTTGGGGGACACCCAACGCAATCAGCCCCAGCATTTT. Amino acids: CASSLGDTQRNQPQHF.

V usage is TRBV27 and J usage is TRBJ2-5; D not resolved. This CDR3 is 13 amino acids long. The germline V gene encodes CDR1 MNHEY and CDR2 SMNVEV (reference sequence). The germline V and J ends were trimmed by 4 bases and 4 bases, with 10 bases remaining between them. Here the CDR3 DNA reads TGTGCCAGCAGTTCGGGTTTTCCAGAGACCCAGTACTTC. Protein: CASSSGFPETQYF.

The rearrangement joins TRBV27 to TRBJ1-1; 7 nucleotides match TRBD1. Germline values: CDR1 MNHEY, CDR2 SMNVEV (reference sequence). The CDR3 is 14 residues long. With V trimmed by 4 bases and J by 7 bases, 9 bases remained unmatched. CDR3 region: CASSSATGMNEAFF. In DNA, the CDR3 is TGTGCCAGCAGTTCAGCGACAGGGATGAATGAAGCTTTCTTT.

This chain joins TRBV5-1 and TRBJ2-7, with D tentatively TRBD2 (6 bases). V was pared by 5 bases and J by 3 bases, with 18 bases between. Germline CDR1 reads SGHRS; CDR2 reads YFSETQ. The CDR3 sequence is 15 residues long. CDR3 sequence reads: CASSRTGDENYEQYF. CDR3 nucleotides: TGCGCCAGCAGTCGAACGGGGGACGAGAACTACGAGCAGTACTTC.

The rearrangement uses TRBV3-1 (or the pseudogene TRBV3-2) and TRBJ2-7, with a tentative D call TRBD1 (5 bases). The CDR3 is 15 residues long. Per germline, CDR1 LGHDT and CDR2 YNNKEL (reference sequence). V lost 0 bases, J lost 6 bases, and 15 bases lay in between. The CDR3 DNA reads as TGTGCCAGCAGCCAAGATCAAGCCTGGGGCGGCGAGCAGTACTTC. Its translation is CASSQDQAWGGEQYF.

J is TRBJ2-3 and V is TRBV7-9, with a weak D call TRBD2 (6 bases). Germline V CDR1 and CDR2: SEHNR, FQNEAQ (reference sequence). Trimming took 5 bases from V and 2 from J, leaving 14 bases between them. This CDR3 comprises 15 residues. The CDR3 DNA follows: TGTGCCAGCAGCCGGAATAGCGGCACCACAGATACGCAGTATTTT. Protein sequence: CASSRNSGTTDTQYF.

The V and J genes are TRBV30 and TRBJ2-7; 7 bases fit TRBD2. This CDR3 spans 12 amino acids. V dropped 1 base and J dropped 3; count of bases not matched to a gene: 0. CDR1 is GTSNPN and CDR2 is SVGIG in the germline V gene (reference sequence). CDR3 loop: CAWSAGGYEQYF. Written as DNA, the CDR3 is TGTGCCTGGAGTGCGGGAGGCTACGAGCAGTACTTC.

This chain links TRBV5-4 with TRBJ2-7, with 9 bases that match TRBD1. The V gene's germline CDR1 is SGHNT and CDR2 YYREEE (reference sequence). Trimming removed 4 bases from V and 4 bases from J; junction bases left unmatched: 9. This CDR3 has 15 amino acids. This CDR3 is CASSPGQGRSYEQYF. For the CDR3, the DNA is TGTGCCAGCAGCCCGGGACAGGGAAGAAGTTACGAGCAGTACTTC.

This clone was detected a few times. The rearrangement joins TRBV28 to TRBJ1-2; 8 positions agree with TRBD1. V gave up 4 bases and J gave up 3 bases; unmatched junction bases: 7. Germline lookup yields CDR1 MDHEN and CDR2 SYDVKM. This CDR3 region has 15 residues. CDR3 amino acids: CASSSRDRIDYGYTF. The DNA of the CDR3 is TGTGCCAGCAGTTCCCGGGACAGGATTGACTATGGCTACACCTTC.

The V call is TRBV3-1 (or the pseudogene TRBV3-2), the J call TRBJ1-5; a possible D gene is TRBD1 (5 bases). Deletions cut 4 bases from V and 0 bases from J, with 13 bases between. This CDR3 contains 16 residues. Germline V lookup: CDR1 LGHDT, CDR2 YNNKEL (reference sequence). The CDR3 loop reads CASSPHGGNSNQPQHF. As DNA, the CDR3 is TGTGCCAGCAGCCCACACGGGGGAAATAGCAATCAGCCCCAGCATTTT.

CDR3 sequence reads: CASSLALELIRTEAFF. DNA of the CDR3: TGTGCCAGCAGCTTAGCGCTGGAGTTGATAAGGACTGAAGCTTTCTTT. The rearrangement links TRBV7-9 to TRBJ1-1; D is ambiguous. V lost 0 bases to trimming and J lost 5 bases, with 16 bases between them. From germline, CDR1 is SEHNR and CDR2 FQNEAQ (reference sequence). The CDR3 extends over 16 amino acids.